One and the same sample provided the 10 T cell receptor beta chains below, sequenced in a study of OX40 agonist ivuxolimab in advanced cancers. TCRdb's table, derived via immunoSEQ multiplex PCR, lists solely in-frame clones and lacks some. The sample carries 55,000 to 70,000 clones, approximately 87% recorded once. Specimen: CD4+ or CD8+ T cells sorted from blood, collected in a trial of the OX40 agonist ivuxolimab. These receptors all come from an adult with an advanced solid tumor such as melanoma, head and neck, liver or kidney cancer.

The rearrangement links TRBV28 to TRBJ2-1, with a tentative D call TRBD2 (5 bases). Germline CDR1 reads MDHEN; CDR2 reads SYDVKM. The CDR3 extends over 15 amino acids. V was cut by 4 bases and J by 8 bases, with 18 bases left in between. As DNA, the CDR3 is TGTGCCAGCAGTTCGTGGTCCCCGGACGGGGATGAGCAGTTCTTC. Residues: CASSSWSPDGDEQFF.

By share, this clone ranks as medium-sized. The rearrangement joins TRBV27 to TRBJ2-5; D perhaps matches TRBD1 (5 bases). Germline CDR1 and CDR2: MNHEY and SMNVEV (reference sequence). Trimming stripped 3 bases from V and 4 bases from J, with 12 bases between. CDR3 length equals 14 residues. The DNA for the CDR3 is TGTGCCAGCAGTTTTGGGGCGACACCAGAGACCCAGTACTTC. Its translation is CASSFGATPETQYF.

CDR3 sequence reads: CASSQEGRSEFPQHF. CDR3 DNA sequence: TGTGCCAGCAGCCAAGAGGGGCGCAGCGAGTTCCCCCAGCATTTT. V is TRBV4-2 and J is TRBJ1-5; weak D call: TRBD1 (5 bases). V was trimmed by 0 bases and J by 10 bases, leaving 16 bases between them. CDR3 length equals 15 residues. Germline V gene sequence: CDR1 LGHNA, CDR2 YNFKEQ.

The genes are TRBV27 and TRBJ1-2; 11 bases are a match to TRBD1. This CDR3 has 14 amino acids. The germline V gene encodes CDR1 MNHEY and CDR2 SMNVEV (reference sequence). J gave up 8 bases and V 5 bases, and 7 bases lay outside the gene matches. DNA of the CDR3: TGTGCCAGCAGTCTACGGGACAGGGGGAAAGGCTACACCTTC. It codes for CASSLRDRGKGYTF.

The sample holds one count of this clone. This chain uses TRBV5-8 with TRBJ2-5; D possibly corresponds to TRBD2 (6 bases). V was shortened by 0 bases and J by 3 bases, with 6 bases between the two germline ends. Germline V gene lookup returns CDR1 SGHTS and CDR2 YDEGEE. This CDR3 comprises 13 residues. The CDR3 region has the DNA TGTGCCAGCAGCTTGGGGGGGGAAGAGACCCAGTACTTC. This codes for CASSLGGEETQYF.

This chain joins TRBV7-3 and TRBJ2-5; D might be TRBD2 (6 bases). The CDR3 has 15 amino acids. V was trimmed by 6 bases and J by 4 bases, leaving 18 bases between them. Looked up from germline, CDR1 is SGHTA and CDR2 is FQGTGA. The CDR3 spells CASSQRGTRGETQYF. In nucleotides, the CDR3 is TGTGCCAGCAGTCAACGGGGGACCCGAGGAGAGACCCAGTACTTC. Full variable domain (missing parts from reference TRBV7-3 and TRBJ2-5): GAGVSQTPSNKVTEKGKYVELRCDPISGHTALYWYRQSLGQGPEFLIYFQGTGAADDSGLPNDRFFAVRPEGSVSTLKIQRTERGDSAVYLCASSQRGTRGETQYFGPGTRLLVL.

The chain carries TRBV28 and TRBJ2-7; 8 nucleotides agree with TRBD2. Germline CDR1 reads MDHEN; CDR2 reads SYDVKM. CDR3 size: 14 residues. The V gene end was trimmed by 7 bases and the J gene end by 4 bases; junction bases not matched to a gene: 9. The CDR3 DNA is TGTGCCAGCACCACCGCGGGGGGTCTATACGAGCAGTACTTC. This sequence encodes CASTTAGGLYEQYF.

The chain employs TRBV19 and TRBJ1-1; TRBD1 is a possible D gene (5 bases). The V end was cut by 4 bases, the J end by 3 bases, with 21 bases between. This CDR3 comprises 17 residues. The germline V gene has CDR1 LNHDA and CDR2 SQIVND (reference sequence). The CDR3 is CASSTFIARDIYTEAFF. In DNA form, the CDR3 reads TGTGCCAGTAGTACCTTTATCGCCAGGGATATTTACACTGAAGCTTTCTTT.

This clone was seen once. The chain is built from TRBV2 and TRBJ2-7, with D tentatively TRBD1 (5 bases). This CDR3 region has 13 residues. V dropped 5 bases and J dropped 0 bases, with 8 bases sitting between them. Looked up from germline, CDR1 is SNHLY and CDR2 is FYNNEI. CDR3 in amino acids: CASSPDSSYEQYF. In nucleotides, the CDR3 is TGTGCCAGCAGTCCTGACAGCTCCTACGAGCAGTACTTC.

The CDR3 DNA reads TGTGCCAGTAGTATGGGCCCCGGGGTGGCTTCCAATGAGCAGTTCTTC. The encoded protein is CASSMGPGVASNEQFF. This sequence joins TRBV19 and TRBJ2-1; TRBD2 is a possible D gene (5 bases). The CDR3 is 16 amino acids. Trimming cost V 3 bases and J 6 bases, with 18 bases left between them. In germline, CDR1 is LNHDA, CDR2 SQIVND (reference sequence).